This TCR beta chain was sequenced during a study of T cells after posttransplantation cyclophosphamide. Overall study findings and caveats: Donor CD8+ memory clones often dominated recipient blood repertoires at later times.

Profiled with immunoSEQ multiplex PCR; TCRdb holds only in-frame clones, not every one. In the table there are over 15,000 clones, 74% of which are singletons. The CDR3 is 13 amino acids. Looked up from germline, CDR1 is GTSNPN and CDR2 is SVGIG (reference sequence). The V and J ends lost 5 bases and 2 bases, in that order; junction bases with no gene match: 3. Cyclophosphamide on days +3 and +4 followed busulfan-fludarabine conditioning and a marrow graft. On this clone: Its antigen is unknown.

This receptor was obtained from a male patient in his thirties who received an allogeneic stem cell transplant from a related donor, was CMV-positive, and had acute GVHD only. Some T cells may be graft donor cells. Sequencing used PBMCs, obtained after an allogeneic stem cell transplant with post-transplant cyclophosphamide. V is TRBV30 and J is TRBJ2-1, with 7 bases that match TRBD2. The CDR3 reads CAWDLAAYNEQFF. CDR3 in DNA: TGTGCCTGGGATCTAGCGGCCTACAATGAGCAGTTCTTC. Supplemented by reference TRBV30 and TRBJ2-1, the full variable domain reads SQTIHQWPATLVQPVGSPLSLECTVEGTSNPNLYWYRQAAGRGLQLLFYSVGIGQISSEVPQNLSASRPQDRQFILSSKKLLLSDSGFYLCAWDLAAYNEQFFGPGTRLTVL.